A selection of T cell receptor beta chains follows, all from one sample in a study of T cell repertoires in cytomegalovirus infection. Via MiXCR, TCRdb re-called the reads, giving one row per CDR3 protein. The sample consists of about 76,000 distinct CDR3 sequences, 3% to 4.5% of them appearing once. Material: PBMCs. Receptors originate from a human donor in good health (CMV status not recorded). Some clones in this sample may be carry-over from other donors' samples. Both conserved end residues are part of each CDR3. Each record gives: V gene, J gene, clone size, D gene, CDR3 protein, CDR3 DNA. D genes are given only for firm matches. Size tells how often a clone was seen (once, few, many) or the class of an expanded clone, and some rows leave it out.

>TRBV20-1|TRBJ1-2|many|-
CSARFREGYGYTF
TGCAGTGCTAGATTCCGGGAGGGATATGGCTACACCTTC
>TRBV12-3/TRBV12-4|TRBJ2-7|many|-
CASSPARDITYEQYF
TGTGCCAGCAGTCCCGCCCGGGACATCACCTACGAGCAGTACTTC
>TRBV7-6|TRBJ1-1|-|-
CASSLVDHKNTEAFF
TGTGCCAGCAGCTTAGTGGACCACAAGAACACTGAAGCTTTCTTT
>TRBV20-1|TRBJ1-5|many|TRBD1
CSAQQGDQPQHF
TGCAGTGCTCAACAGGGGGATCAGCCCCAGCATTTT
>TRBV19|TRBJ1-5|many|-
CASSMIVGQPQHF
TGTGCCAGTAGTATGATTGTGGGTCAGCCCCAGCATTTT
>TRBV11-2|TRBJ1-6|many|-
CASSTPRLGNSPLHF
TGTGCCAGCAGCACCCCGCGCTTGGGAAATTCACCCCTCCACTTT
>TRBV5-6|TRBJ1-6|many|-
CASAQKNSPLHF
TGTGCCAGCGCCCAGAAAAATTCACCCCTCCACTTT
>TRBV30|TRBJ1-1|many|TRBD1
CAWRAGGSTEAFF
TGTGCCTGGAGGGCAGGGGGATCCACTGAAGCTTTCTTT
>TRBV5-6|TRBJ1-1|few|-
CASSLSPPGVAFF
TGTGCCAGCAGCTTGTCACCGCCGGGGGTGGCTTTCTTT
>TRBV11-1|TRBJ1-1|many|-
CASSLGHLMNTEAFF
TGTGCCAGCAGCTTGGGACACCTCATGAACACTGAAGCTTTCTTT
>TRBV11-1|TRBJ1-2|many|-
CASSRGWGNNGYTF
TGTGCCAGCAGCCGTGGTTGGGGTAACAATGGCTACACCTTC
>TRBV6-2/TRBV6-3|TRBJ1-1|-|TRBD1
CASSPDRITEAFF
TGTGCCAGCAGTCCGGACAGGATAACTGAAGCTTTCTTT
>TRBV5-4|TRBJ2-3|many|-
CASSRGGRADTQYF
TGTGCCAGCAGCAGGGGGGGCCGCGCAGATACGCAGTATTTT
>TRBV19|TRBJ1-4|many|-
CASSTGRNEKLFF
TGTGCCAGTAGTACCGGACGTAATGAAAAACTGTTTTTT
>TRBV27|TRBJ1-5|many|-
CASSRSSAYSNQPQHF
TGTGCCAGCAGCAGGTCTTCTGCTTATAGCAATCAGCCCCAGCATTTT
>TRBV6-5|TRBJ2-1|many|-
CASSGGGEQFF
TGTGCCAGCAGTGGGGGTGGTGAGCAGTTCTTC
>TRBV7-6|TRBJ1-6|many|TRBD1
CASSSGQGGYNSPLHF
TGTGCCAGCAGTTCCGGACAGGGAGGTTATAATTCACCCCTCCACTTT
>TRBV7-8|TRBJ1-1|many|-
CASSPKRNTEAFF
TGTGCCAGCAGCCCGAAGAGGAACACTGAAGCTTTCTTT
>TRBV2|TRBJ2-7|many|-
CASSIQGGDEQYF
TGTGCCAGCAGTATTCAGGGGGGTGACGAGCAGTACTTC
>TRBV4-3|TRBJ1-4|many|TRBD1
CASSQILIGTGREKLFF
TGCGCCAGCAGCCAGATCCTTATCGGGACAGGACGAGAAAAACTGTTTTTT
>TRBV6-1|TRBJ1-2|many|TRBD1
CASTKTGKGYTF
TGTGCCAGCACCAAGACAGGGAAAGGCTACACCTTC
>TRBV7-6|TRBJ1-3|many|-
CASSPIQGGLSGNTIYF
TGTGCCAGCAGCCCGATCCAGGGTGGCCTCTCTGGAAACACCATATATTTT
>TRBV16|TRBJ2-5|many|-
CASSQWSVQETQYF
TGTGCCAGCAGCCAGTGGTCGGTTCAAGAGACCCAGTACTTC
>TRBV28|TRBJ1-1|many|-
CASISVRTEAFF
TGTGCCAGCATTTCCGTGAGAACTGAAGCTTTCTTT
>TRBV7-8|TRBJ1-1|many|-
CASSQGPGNTEAFF
TGTGCCAGCAGCCAAGGTCCAGGGAACACTGAAGCTTTCTTT
>TRBV10-3|TRBJ2-2|many|TRBD1
CAISEPPTGTTGELFF
TGTGCCATCAGTGAGCCACCGACAGGGACCACCGGGGAGCTGTTTTTT
>TRBV6-6|TRBJ1-1|many|-
CAGLTAAEAFF
TGTGCCGGGCTTACGGCTGCTGAAGCTTTCTTT
>TRBV5-6|TRBJ2-3|many|-
CASSWAGAEEGPSTDTQYF
TGTGCCAGCAGCTGGGCAGGAGCGGAAGAGGGGCCTAGCACAGATACGCAGTATTTT
>TRBV6-2/TRBV6-3|TRBJ2-1|many|-
CASRFSAGSSYNEQFF
TGTGCCAGCAGATTCTCCGCCGGGAGCTCCTACAATGAGCAGTTCTTC
>TRBV6-1|TRBJ1-1|many|-
CASSESMNTEAFF
TGTGCCAGCAGTGAAAGCATGAACACTGAAGCTTTCTTT
>TRBV28|TRBJ2-5|many|-
CASSFRQGGQETQYF
TGTGCCAGCAGTTTTAGGCAGGGAGGCCAAGAGACCCAGTACTTC
>TRBV25-1|TRBJ1-3|many|-
CASTPGRNTLSGNTIYF
TGTGCCAGCACCCCTGGGCGGAACACCCTCTCTGGAAACACCATATATTTT
>TRBV2|TRBJ2-6|many|-
CASSTTGGSSGANVLTF
TGTGCCAGCAGTACGACAGGCGGGAGCTCTGGGGCCAACGTCCTGACTTTC
>TRBV6-7|TRBJ2-3|many|TRBD2
CASSYHLWLAARDTQYF
TGTGCCAGCAGTTACCACCTTTGGCTAGCGGCCAGAGATACGCAGTATTTT
>TRBV20-1|TRBJ2-1|many|-
CSAEGGSSYNEQFF
TGCAGTGCTGAGGGGGGGAGCTCCTACAATGAGCAGTTCTTC